A selection of T cell receptor beta chains follows, all from one sample in a study of human T cells and chemical hapten exposure. TCRdb itself ran the 5' RACE reads through MiXCR, one entry per CDR3 protein. Counted here are tens of thousands of distinct CDR3 sequences, roughly 8.4% occurring once; the ten biggest clones make up under 3%. Source of these receptors: a male donor in good health. Each CDR3 is given with its conserved first and last residue. The D gene is left open where the match is weak. Only some rows state a clone size, as once, few, many or a class for expanded clones.

abundance	v_gene	j_gene	d_gene	CDR3nt	CDR3aa
few	TRBV2	TRBJ1-1	TRBD1	TGTGCCAGCAGACCGGGACAGATAAAAACTGAAGCTTTCTTT	CASRPGQIKTEAFF
many	TRBV6-1	TRBJ1-5	-	TGTGCCAGCAGCCAACAGGGCCCTCAGCCCCAGCATTTT	CASSQQGPQPQHF
few	TRBV15	TRBJ1-4	TRBD1	TGTGCCACCAGCAGCGGACAGGGAACTAATGAAAAACTGTTTTTT	CATSSGQGTNEKLFF
-	TRBV30	TRBJ2-1	-	TGTGCCTGGAGTGTACTAGGCAATGAGCAGTTCTTC	CAWSVLGNEQFF
few	TRBV25-1	TRBJ2-3	-	TGTGCCAGCAGAGATTCACCAGATACGCAGTATTTT	CASRDSPDTQYF
many	TRBV7-2	TRBJ2-5	TRBD2	TGTGCCAGCAGCCCGGGGGGGGGCCAAGAGACCCAGTACTTC	CASSPGGGQETQYF
few	TRBV6-6	TRBJ2-1	TRBD2	TGTGCCAGCAGCGACCACCTAGCGGGGGATTACAATGAGCAGTTCTTC	CASSDHLAGDYNEQFF
few	TRBV29-1	TRBJ2-7	-	TGCAGCGTTGAAGAAGGCGATTCTAGCAAGGTGTACGAGCAGTACTTC	CSVEEGDSSKVYEQYF
-	TRBV5-1	TRBJ2-2	TRBD2	TGCGCCAGCAGCTTGGCCGGGACTAGGGGCACCGGGGAGCTGTTTTTT	CASSLAGTRGTGELFF
-	TRBV6-5	TRBJ1-6	TRBD1	TGTGCCAGCAGTTACGGGGACAGGGGGAATTCACCCCTCCACTTT	CASSYGDRGNSPLHF
few	TRBV6-1	TRBJ2-1	TRBD1	TGTGCCAGCAGAGAAAGGGACAGGGGTCCCTACAATGAGCAGTTCTTC	CASRERDRGPYNEQFF
few	TRBV19	TRBJ2-1	TRBD1	TGTGCCAGTAGTATCGGAGGCAGGGGGAGCTACAATGAGCAGTTCTTC	CASSIGGRGSYNEQFF